This T cell receptor (beta chain) was identified during a study of T cells in localized non-small cell lung cancer. Study-level points and caveats: Only one tumor region was sequenced, so heterogeneity remains possible. A median approximately 57 of the top 100 tumor clones appeared in adjacent lung. A higher density of T cells in blood coincided with extended overall survival. The highest T cell clonality was in uninvolved adjacent lung, above tumor.

Here immunoSEQ multiplex PCR was the method, and the copy in TCRdb shows in-frame clones only, minus some. The repertoire holds 650 to 900 clones, with 34% as singletons. A note on this clone: Its target is not known.

V lost 1 base and J 6 bases, leaving 12 bases between the germline ends. Looked up from germline, CDR1 is LNHDA and CDR2 is SQIVND (reference sequence). The CDR3 totals 14 residues. The origin of this receptor is an older male donor with stage II lung adenocarcinoma. This specimen consisted of normal lung tissue next to the tumor, obtained before any cancer treatment. J is TRBJ2-5 and V is TRBV19, with D possibly being TRBD2 (7 bases). CDR3 DNA sequence: TGTGCCAGTAGTATAGGGGGGGGCAGTAAGACCCAGTACTTC. The encoded protein is CASSIGGGSKTQYF.